This TCR beta chain was documented in a study of blood T cell repertoires in COVID-19. The CDR3 covers 17 residues. Germline V gene data show CDR1 as PRHDT and CDR2 as FYEKMQ (reference sequence). With 3 bases clipped from V and 4 bases from J, the junction kept 12 bases outside the gene matches. Produced via immunoSEQ multiplex PCR; TCRdb's table is partial and in-frame only. The sample holds more than 110,000 clones, approximately 86% seen once. The sequenced sample was peripheral blood. The sequence derives from a human donor in a cohort sampled during active COVID-19. The chain couples TRBV13 to TRBJ2-5; 9 nucleotides match TRBD2. The CDR3 DNA reads as TGTGCCAGCAGCTTGAGTGAGGGCGGGAGGGCAGGAGAGACCCAGTACTTC. It specifies CASSLSEGGRAGETQYF.